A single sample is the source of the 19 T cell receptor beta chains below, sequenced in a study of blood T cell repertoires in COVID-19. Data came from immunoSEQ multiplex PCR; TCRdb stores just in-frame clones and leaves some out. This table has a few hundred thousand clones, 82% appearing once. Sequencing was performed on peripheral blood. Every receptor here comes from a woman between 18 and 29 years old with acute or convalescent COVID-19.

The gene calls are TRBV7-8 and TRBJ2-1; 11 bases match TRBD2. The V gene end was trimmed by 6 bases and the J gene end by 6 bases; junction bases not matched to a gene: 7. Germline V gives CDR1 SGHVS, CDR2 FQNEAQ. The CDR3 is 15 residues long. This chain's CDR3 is CASRVTSGIPNEQFF. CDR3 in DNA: TGTGCCAGCAGAGTGACTAGCGGGATTCCCAATGAGCAGTTCTTC.

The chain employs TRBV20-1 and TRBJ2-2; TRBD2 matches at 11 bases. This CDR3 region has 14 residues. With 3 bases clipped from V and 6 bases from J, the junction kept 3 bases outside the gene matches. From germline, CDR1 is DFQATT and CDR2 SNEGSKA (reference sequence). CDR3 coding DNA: TGCAGTGCTAGTAGCGGGAGGGCCCCCGGGGAGCTGTTTTTT. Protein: CSASSGRAPGELFF.

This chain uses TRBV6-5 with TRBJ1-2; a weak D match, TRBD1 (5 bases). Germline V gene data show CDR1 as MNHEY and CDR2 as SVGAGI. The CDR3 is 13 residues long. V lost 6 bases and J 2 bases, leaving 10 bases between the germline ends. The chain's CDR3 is CASRMDINYGYTF. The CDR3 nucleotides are TGTGCCAGCAGGATGGACATAAACTATGGCTACACCTTC.

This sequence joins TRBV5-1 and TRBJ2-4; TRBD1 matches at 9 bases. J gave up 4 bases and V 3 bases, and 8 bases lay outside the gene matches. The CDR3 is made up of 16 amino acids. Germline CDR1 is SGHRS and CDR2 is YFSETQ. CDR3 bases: TGCGCCAGCAGCTACGGACAGGGGAATCGGAAAAACATTCAGTACTTC. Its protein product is CASSYGQGNRKNIQYF.

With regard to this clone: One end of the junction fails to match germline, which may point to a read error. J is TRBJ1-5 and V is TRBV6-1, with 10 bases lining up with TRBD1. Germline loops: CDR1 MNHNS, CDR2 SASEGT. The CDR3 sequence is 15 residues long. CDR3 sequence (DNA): TGTGCCAGCAGCGAAGGACAGGGGGACAATCAGCCCCAGCATTTT. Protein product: CASSEGQGDNQPQHF.

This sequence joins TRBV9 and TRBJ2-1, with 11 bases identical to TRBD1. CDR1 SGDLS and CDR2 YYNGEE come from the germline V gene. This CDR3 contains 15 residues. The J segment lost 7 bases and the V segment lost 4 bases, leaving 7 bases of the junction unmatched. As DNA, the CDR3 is TGTGCCAGCAGCCTCGGACAGGGGGCTCGGAATGAGCAGTTCTTC. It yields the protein CASSLGQGARNEQFF.

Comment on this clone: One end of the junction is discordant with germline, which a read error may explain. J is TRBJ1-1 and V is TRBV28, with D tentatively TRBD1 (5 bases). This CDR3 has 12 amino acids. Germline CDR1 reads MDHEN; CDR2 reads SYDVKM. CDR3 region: CATSRQFTEAFF. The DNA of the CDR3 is TGTGCCACCAGTAGACAGTTCACTGAAGCTTTCTTT. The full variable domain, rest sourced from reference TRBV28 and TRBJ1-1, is DVKVTQSSRYLVKRTGEKVFLECVQDMDHENMFWYRQDPGLGLRLIYFSYDVKMKEKGDIPEGYSVSREKKERFSLILESASTNQTSMYLCATSRQFTEAFFGQGTRLTVV.

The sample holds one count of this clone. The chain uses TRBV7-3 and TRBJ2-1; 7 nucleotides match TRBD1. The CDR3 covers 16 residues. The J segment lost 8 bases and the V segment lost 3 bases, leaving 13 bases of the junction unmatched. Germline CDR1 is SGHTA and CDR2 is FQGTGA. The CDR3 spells CASSLGLTGTSDEQFF. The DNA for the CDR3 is TGTGCCAGCAGCTTGGGGCTGACAGGGACCTCGGATGAGCAGTTCTTC.

The CDR3, as DNA: TGTGCCAGCAGTGTCCCGGCGACAGCCATGAACACTGAAGCTTTCTTT. Translating gives CASSVPATAMNTEAFF. The rearrangement joins TRBV28 to TRBJ1-1, with a possible D match to TRBD1 (5 bases). V lost 5 bases and J lost 0, with 16 bases in between. CDR1 and CDR2 from the germline V gene are MDHEN and SYDVKM. This CDR3 spans 16 amino acids.

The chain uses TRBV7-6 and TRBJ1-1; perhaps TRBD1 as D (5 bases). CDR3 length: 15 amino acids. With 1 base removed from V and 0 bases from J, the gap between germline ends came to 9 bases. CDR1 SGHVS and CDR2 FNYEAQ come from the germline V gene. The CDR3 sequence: CASSLEGYLNTEAFF. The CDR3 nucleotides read TGTGCCAGCAGCTTAGAGGGGTACCTGAACACTGAAGCTTTCTTT.

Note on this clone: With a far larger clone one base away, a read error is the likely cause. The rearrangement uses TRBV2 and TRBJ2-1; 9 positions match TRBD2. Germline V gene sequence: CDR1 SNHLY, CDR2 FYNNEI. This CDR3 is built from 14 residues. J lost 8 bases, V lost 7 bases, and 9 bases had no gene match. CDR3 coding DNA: TGTGCCAGCAAGGCTAGCGGGAATTACTATGAGCAGTTCTTC. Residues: CASKASGNYYEQFF. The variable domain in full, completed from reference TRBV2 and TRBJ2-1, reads EPEVTQTPSHQVTQMGQEVILRCVPISNHLYFYWYRQILGQKVEFLVSFYNNEISEKSEIFDDQFSVERPDGSNFTLKIRSTKLEDSAMYFCASKASGNYYEQFFGPGTRLTVL.

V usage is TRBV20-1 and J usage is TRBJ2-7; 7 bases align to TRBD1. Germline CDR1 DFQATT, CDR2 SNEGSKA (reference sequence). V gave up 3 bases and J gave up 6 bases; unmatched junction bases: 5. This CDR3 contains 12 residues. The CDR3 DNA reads TGCAGTGCTAGTCGGCCAGGGGGCGAGCAGTACTTC. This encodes CSASRPGGEQYF.

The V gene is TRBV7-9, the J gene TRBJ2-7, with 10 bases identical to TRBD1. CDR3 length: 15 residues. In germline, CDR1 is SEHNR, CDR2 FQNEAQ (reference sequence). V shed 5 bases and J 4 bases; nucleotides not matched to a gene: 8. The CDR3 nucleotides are TGTGCCAGCAGCGCGCGTGGGACAGGGGCATACGAGCAGTACTTC. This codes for CASSARGTGAYEQYF.

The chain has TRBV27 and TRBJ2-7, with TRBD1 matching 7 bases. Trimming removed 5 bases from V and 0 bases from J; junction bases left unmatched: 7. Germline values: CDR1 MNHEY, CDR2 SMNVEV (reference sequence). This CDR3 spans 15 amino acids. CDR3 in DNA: TGTGCCAGCAGTCAGAGGGGGCCTAGCTCCTACGAGCAGTACTTC. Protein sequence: CASSQRGPSSYEQYF.

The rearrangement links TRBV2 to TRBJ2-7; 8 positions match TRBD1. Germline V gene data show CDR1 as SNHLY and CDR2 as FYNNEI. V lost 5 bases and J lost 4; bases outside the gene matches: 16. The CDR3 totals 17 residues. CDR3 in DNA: TGTGCCAGCAGTCACTATCCGCAGGGGGCTTTAGAGTACGAGCAGTACTTC. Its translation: CASSHYPQGALEYEQYF.

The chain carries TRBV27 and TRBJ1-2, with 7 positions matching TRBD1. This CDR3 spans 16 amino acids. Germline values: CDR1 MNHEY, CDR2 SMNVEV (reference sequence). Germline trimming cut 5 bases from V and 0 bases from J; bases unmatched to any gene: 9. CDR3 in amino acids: CASSRTGTVTNYGYTF. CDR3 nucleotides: TGTGCCAGCAGTCGTACCGGGACAGTCACTAACTATGGCTACACCTTC.

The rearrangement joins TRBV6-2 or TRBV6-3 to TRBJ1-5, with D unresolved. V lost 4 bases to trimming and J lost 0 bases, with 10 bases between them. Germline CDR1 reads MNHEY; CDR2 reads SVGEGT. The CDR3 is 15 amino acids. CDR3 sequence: CASSSGEYSNQPQHF. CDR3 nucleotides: TGTGCCAGCAGTTCGGGAGAATATAGCAATCAGCCCCAGCATTTT.

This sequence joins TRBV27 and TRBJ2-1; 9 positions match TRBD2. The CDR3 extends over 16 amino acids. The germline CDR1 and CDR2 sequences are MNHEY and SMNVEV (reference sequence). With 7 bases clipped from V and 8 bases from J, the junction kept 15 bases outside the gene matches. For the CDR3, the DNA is TGTGCCAGCACCTCCATAGCGGGAGTAATGTGGGATGAGCAGTTCTTC. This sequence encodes CASTSIAGVMWDEQFF.

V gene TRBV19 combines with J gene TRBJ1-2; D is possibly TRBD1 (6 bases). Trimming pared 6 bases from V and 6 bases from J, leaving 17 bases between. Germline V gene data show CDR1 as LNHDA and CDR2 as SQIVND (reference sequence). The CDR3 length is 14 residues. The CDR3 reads CASRNPQGWDGYTF. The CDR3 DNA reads TGTGCCAGTAGGAACCCTCAGGGGTGGGATGGCTACACCTTC.